The 26 T cell receptor beta chains below come from one sample, sequenced in a study of Tregs in tolerant kidney transplant recipients. Some clones are missing from TCRdb's copy, which holds only in-frame ones; the method was immunoSEQ multiplex PCR. The listing records about 30,000 clones. This material consisted of CD8+ T cells from blood, taken before the transplant. These receptors all stem from a human donor who received a combined kidney and bone marrow transplant.

Comments on this clone: The sequenced fragment ends 3 residues before the CDR3 boundary, so the rest is inferred from the germline J gene. The chain links TRBV20-1 to TRBJ1-2; a weak D match, TRBD1 (5 bases). V was pared by 6 bases and J by 3 bases, with 11 bases between. The germline V gene has CDR1 DFQATT and CDR2 SNEGSKA (reference sequence). The CDR3 is made up of 12 amino acids. The sequenced part of the CDR3 DNA is TGCAGTGCGACGGGACTGGACTATGGC. Its translation: CSATGLDYG. The CDR3 in full is CSATGLDYGYTF.

A remark on this clone: The read falls 3 residues short of the CDR3 end, and the missing part is taken from the germline J gene. The V call is TRBV29-1, the J call TRBJ2-7, with 7 bases lining up with TRBD2. This CDR3 is 12 amino acids long. CDR1 and CDR2 (germline): SQVTM, ANQGSEA. The J segment lost 5 bases and the V segment lost 7 bases, leaving 8 bases of the junction unmatched. The CDR3 reads CSAGGNRDEQYF. The part of the CDR3 DNA that was read is TGCAGCGCCGGGGGGAATAGGGACGAG.

Of note for this clone: Read sequence stops 3 residues before the CDR3 end, and the germline J gene provides the missing end. The V call is TRBV19, the J call TRBJ2-3; possibly TRBD1 for D (5 bases). With 5 bases removed from V and 1 base from J, the gap between germline ends came to 16 bases. The germline V gene encodes CDR1 LNHDA and CDR2 SQIVND (reference sequence). The CDR3 contains 16 residues. The part of the CDR3 DNA that was read is TGTGCCAGTAGTCCCCAGGGTCTTGGAGGCACAGATACG. This codes for CASSPQGLGGTDT. The full CDR3 sequence reads CASSPQGLGGTDTQYF.

In regard to this clone: The read stops 3 residues short of the end of the CDR3; the missing end is completed from the germline J gene. This sequence joins TRBV7-8 and TRBJ1-1; D perhaps matches TRBD1 (6 bases). The V gene's germline CDR1 is SGHVS and CDR2 FQNEAQ. The CDR3 runs to 14 residues. The ends were cut back, 4 bases at V and 3 bases at J, with 12 bases in the middle. This CDR3 is CASSSSQGYTEAFF. The CDR3 DNA, read in part, is TGTGCCAGCAGCTCTTCCCAGGGGTACACTGAA.

This CDR3 is CASSPTARDRGGYTF. The DNA read from the CDR3 is TGTGCCAGCTCACCTACAGCCCGGGACAGGGGAGGC. The V call is TRBV18, the J call TRBJ1-2; 10 bases line up with TRBD1. The read falls 3 residues short of the CDR3 end, and the missing part is taken from the germline J gene. Germline V lookup: CDR1 KGHSH, CDR2 LQKENI. CDR3 length: 15 amino acids.

About this clone: The read finishes 3 residues shy of the CDR3 end, and the germline J gene is used to complete it. The rearrangement uses TRBV2 and TRBJ2-2; 13 nucleotides agree with TRBD2. The CDR3 is 16 residues long. V shed 6 bases, J shed 7 bases, and the junction held 8 bases outside the gene matches. Germline V gives CDR1 SNHLY, CDR2 FYNNEI. The covered CDR3 bases are TGTGCCAGCAGCCGACTAGCGGGAGGATTTGGCGGGGAG. This translates into CASSRLAGGFGGE. The whole CDR3 is CASSRLAGGFGGELFF.

Note on this clone: From the germline J gene comes the end of the CDR3, since the read stops 3 residues before it. The chain combines TRBV2 with TRBJ2-7; D may be TRBD2 (5 bases). The V and J ends lost 3 bases and 4 bases respectively, with 7 bases between them. CDR3 length: 12 amino acids. Per germline, CDR1 SNHLY and CDR2 FYNNEI. The CDR3 loop reads CASSESGYEQYF. The covered CDR3 bases are TGTGCCAGCAGTGAGTCGGGGTACGAG.

As regards this clone: The CDR3 extends 3 residues past the end of the read, so its final part is completed from the germline J gene. This rearrangement joins TRBV30 to TRBJ1-1, with TRBD1 as a possible D gene (5 bases). The V end lost 1 base, the J end lost 0 bases, and 12 bases lay between the germline ends. CDR3 size: 15 residues. The germline gives CDR1 GTSNPN, CDR2 SVGIG (reference sequence). The sequenced CDR3 bases are TGTGCCTGGAGTGAATGGGGCTACATGAACACTGAA. It encodes CAWSEWGYMNTE. The full CDR3 reads CAWSEWGYMNTEAFF.

Concerning this clone itself: The read ends 3 residues before the CDR3 terminus; that terminus is restored from the germline J gene. The chain recombines TRBV7-2 with TRBJ2-7, with 7 bases matching TRBD1. Looked up from germline, CDR1 is SGHTA and CDR2 is FQGNSA. The CDR3 covers 14 residues. V lost 0 bases and J lost 2; bases outside the gene matches: 1. The CDR3 sequence is CASSLAGTAYEQYF. The sequenced CDR3 bases are TGTGCCAGCAGCTTAGCTGGGACAGCCTACGAG.

As to this clone: The sequenced fragment ends 3 residues before the CDR3 boundary, so the rest is inferred from the germline J gene. V usage is TRBV2 and J usage is TRBJ1-1; TRBD1 aligns across 7 bases. V was pared by 6 bases and J by 1 base, with 2 bases of the junction left unmatched. CDR3 size: 13 residues. CDR1 is SNHLY and CDR2 is FYNNEI in the germline V gene. The CDR3 region is CASSWDRNTEAFF. The CDR3 DNA, read in part, is TGTGCCAGCAGCTGGGACAGGAACACTGAA.

As for this clone: From the germline J gene comes the end of the CDR3, since the read stops 3 residues before it. The V and J genes are TRBV19 and TRBJ2-4; possibly TRBD2 for D (6 bases). V was trimmed by 5 bases and J by 8 bases, leaving 19 bases between them. The CDR3 covers 15 residues. Germline CDR1 and CDR2: LNHDA and SQIVND (reference sequence). The CDR3 is CASSPWDGTGDIQYF. CDR3 DNA (partial): TGTGCCAGTAGTCCCTGGGACGGCACGGGGGACATT.

About this clone: The CDR3 end lies 3 residues beyond the end of the read and is filled in from the germline J gene. V gene TRBV7-3 combines with J gene TRBJ2-2; the D gene is possibly TRBD1 (5 bases). Between the trimmed V and J ends, which lost 4 bases and 6 bases, there was a span of 12 bases. This CDR3 is 14 amino acids long. Looked up from germline, CDR1 is SGHTA and CDR2 is FQGTGA. The chain's CDR3 is CASSYVRGAGELFF. The part of the CDR3 DNA that was read is TGTGCCAGCAGCTATGTAAGGGGTGCCGGGGAG.

In the case of this clone: The read ends 3 residues early relative to the CDR3; the germline J gene fills the gap. This rearrangement joins TRBV19 to TRBJ2-3, with TRBD2 as a possible D gene (7 bases). Germline V gene sequence: CDR1 LNHDA, CDR2 SQIVND (reference sequence). The V end lost 3 bases, the J end lost 4 bases, and 11 bases lay between the germline ends. CDR3 length: 14 amino acids. CDR3 sequence reads: CASSMKGGPDTQYF. CDR3 DNA, as far as it was read: TGTGCCAGTAGTATGAAGGGGGGGCCAGATACG.

Notes on this clone: The read ends 3 residues early relative to the CDR3; the germline J gene fills the gap. This sequence joins TRBV5-1 and TRBJ1-3; maybe TRBD1 (5 bases). The V and J ends lost 3 bases and 0 bases respectively, with 10 bases between them. Looked up from germline, CDR1 is SGHRS and CDR2 is YFSETQ. The CDR3 runs to 15 residues. This chain's CDR3 is CASSSTVSSGNTIYF. The part of the CDR3 DNA that was read is TGCGCCAGCAGCTCGACAGTGAGCTCTGGAAACACC. The variable domain in full, with the rest retrieved from reference TRBV5-1 and TRBJ1-3, is KAGVTQTPRYLIKTRGQQVTLSCSPISGHRSVSWYQQTPGQGLQFLFEYFSETQRNKGNFPGRFSGRQFSNSRSEMNVSTLELGDSALYLCASSSTVSSGNTIYFGEGSWLTVV.

To note about this clone: The DNA ends 3 residues before the CDR3 does, and the rest of the CDR3 is filled in from the germline J gene. This rearrangement joins TRBV29-1 to TRBJ2-2; TRBD2 aligns across 7 bases. Germline CDR1 and CDR2: SQVTM and ANQGSEA. Trimming took 0 bases from V and 7 from J; bases not matched to a gene: 5. CDR3 length: 14 amino acids. CDR3 DNA (partial): TGCAGCGTTGAAGAGCGGGAGTGGAGCGGGGAG. This gives the protein CSVEEREWSGE. The entire CDR3 reads CSVEEREWSGELFF.

About this clone itself: The CDR3 end lies 3 residues beyond the end of the read and is filled in from the germline J gene. The same CDR3 arises from other DNA sequences in this sample as well. The rearrangement uses TRBV18 and TRBJ2-1; 14 nucleotides agree with TRBD2. Unmatched junction bases numbered 0, after V lost 3 bases and J lost 5 bases. Germline V gene sequence: CDR1 KGHSH, CDR2 LQKENI. The CDR3 extends over 15 amino acids. The part of the CDR3 DNA that was read is TGTGCCAGCTCACCGGGACTAGCGGGAGACAATGAG. Protein product: CASSPGLAGDNE. The full CDR3 protein reads CASSPGLAGDNEQFF.

Concerning this clone itself: The read ends 3 residues early relative to the CDR3; the germline J gene fills the gap. The chain is built from TRBV11-2 and TRBJ2-7, with D possibly TRBD2 on 6 matching bases. Germline lookup yields CDR1 SGHAT and CDR2 FQNNGV. V was trimmed by 5 bases and J by 4 bases, leaving 15 bases between them. The CDR3 sequence is 14 residues long. The DNA read from the CDR3 is TGTGCCAGCAGCCTAGCTCTAGCGCCTTACGAG. This translates into CASSLALAPYE. The complete CDR3 reads CASSLALAPYEQYF.

A remark on this clone: Coverage ceases 3 residues before the CDR3 finishes, and the germline J gene fills in the end. The chain couples TRBV7-9 to TRBJ2-7, with a tentative D call TRBD1 (5 bases). The V and J ends lost 4 bases and 2 bases respectively, with 9 bases between them. Germline V gene lookup returns CDR1 SEHNR and CDR2 FQNEAQ (reference sequence). This CDR3 is built from 13 residues. CDR3 bases read: TGTGCCAGCAGCTCCAGGGTAGCCTACGAG. Translated, it gives CASSSRVAYE. The entire CDR3 is CASSSRVAYEQYF.

The CDR3: CASSEHGLENSPLHF. Incomplete CDR3 DNA: TGTGCCAGCAGTGAACATGGACTGGAGAATTCACCC. V and J are TRBV6-1 and TRBJ1-6; D unresolved. The CDR3 is cut off 3 residues early in the read; its end comes from the germline J gene. Germline V gene data show CDR1 as MNHNS and CDR2 as SASEGT. The CDR3 covers 15 residues. V was pared by 2 bases and J by 7 bases, with 12 bases between.

CDR3 bases read: TGTGCCAGTAGTATGCAGGGCTGGGAGACC. Residues: CASSMQGWET. The full CDR3 protein reads CASSMQGWETQYF. The V gene is TRBV19, the J gene TRBJ2-5, with D tentatively TRBD1 (5 bases). Read sequence stops 3 residues before the CDR3 end, and the germline J gene provides the missing end. This CDR3 spans 13 amino acids. CDR1 and CDR2 from the germline V gene are LNHDA and SQIVND (reference sequence). V lost 3 bases to trimming and J lost 5 bases, with 10 bases between them.

On this clone itself: The CDR3 end lies 3 residues beyond the end of the read and is filled in from the germline J gene. The chain couples TRBV2 to TRBJ1-5; TRBD1 agrees at 11 bases. Germline V gene sequence: CDR1 SNHLY, CDR2 FYNNEI. This CDR3 has 17 residues. Trimming cost V 7 bases and J 7 bases; bases outside gene matches: 15. CDR3 DNA (partial): TGTGCCAGCAAGGAGGGACAGGGGGTTTCGGTGGGGCAGCCC. Its translation is CASKEGQGVSVGQP. The complete CDR3 reads CASKEGQGVSVGQPQHF.

About this clone: The missing CDR3 end, 3 residues past where the read stops, is filled in from the germline J gene. J is TRBJ2-7 and V is TRBV6-2 or TRBV6-3; no clear D. V was cut by 5 bases and J by 5 bases, with 16 bases left in between. Germline CDR1 MNHEY, CDR2 SVGEGT. The CDR3 sequence is 14 residues long. CDR3 sequence: CASSPTRKGNEQYF. The CDR3 DNA, read in part, is TGTGCCAGCAGTCCCACAAGGAAGGGTAACGAG.

A word on this clone: The CDR3 end falls 3 residues outside the read, so it is completed with the germline J gene. The chain joins TRBV5-1 to TRBJ1-4, with no clear D. The V end was cut by 0 bases, the J end by 3 bases, with 3 bases between. CDR1 and CDR2 from the germline V gene are SGHRS and YFSETQ. This CDR3 is built from 13 residues. Partial CDR3 DNA: TGCGCCAGCAGCTTGGAGGCTAATGAAAAA. Protein product: CASSLEANEK. The whole CDR3 region reads CASSLEANEKLFF.

Remarks on this clone: The CDR3 end is not reached by the read, which stops 3 residues before it; the germline J gene fills it in. This rearrangement joins TRBV7-9 to TRBJ2-7; D remains unclear. Between the trimmed V and J ends, which lost 5 bases and 5 bases, there was a span of 16 bases. Looked up from germline, CDR1 is SEHNR and CDR2 is FQNEAQ (reference sequence). The CDR3 covers 14 residues. The CDR3 DNA, read in part, is TGTGCCAGCAGCCCCGTTGGCCGTAGCCACGAG. Its protein is CASSPVGRSHE. The CDR3 in its entirety is CASSPVGRSHEQYF. The full variable domain, rest sourced from reference TRBV7-9 and TRBJ2-7, is DTGVSQNPRHKITKRGQNVTFRCDPISEHNRLYWYRQTLGQGPEFLTYFQNEAQLEKSRLLSDRFSAERPKGSFSTLEIQRTEQGDSAMYLCASSPVGRSHEQYFGPGTRLTVT.

Regarding this clone: The read gets to within 3 residues of the CDR3 end, and the germline J gene fills in the rest. The chain has TRBV20-1 and TRBJ2-3, with D tentatively TRBD2 (5 bases). Trimming took off 1 base at V and 3 bases at J, with 8 bases between the two ends. The CDR3 extends over 13 amino acids. Germline values: CDR1 DFQATT, CDR2 SNEGSKA (reference sequence). CDR3: CSARADWTDTQYF. CDR3 DNA, as far as it was read: TGCAGTGCTAGAGCGGACTGGACAGATACG.

About this clone: The read ends 3 residues shy of where the CDR3 ends; the end is completed using the germline J gene. The chain employs TRBV11-2 and TRBJ2-7, with 9 bases aligning to TRBD1. With 5 bases clipped from V and 2 bases from J, the junction kept 4 bases outside the gene matches. This CDR3 comprises 14 residues. Per the germline V gene, CDR1 is SGHAT and CDR2 is FQNNGV. The CDR3 sequence: CASSPRDRAYEQYF. CDR3 DNA (partial): TGTGCCAGCAGCCCCAGGGACAGGGCCTACGAG.